This T cell receptor beta chain was observed in a study of T cells in Graves' hyperthyroidism and ophthalmopathy. Patients aged 18 to 65 had newly diagnosed hyperthyroidism that had lasted under 2 months. Exclusion of patients followed from uncontrolled infection, other autoimmune disease, pregnancy or lactation. V dropped 8 bases and J dropped 0 bases, with 13 bases sitting between them. The CDR3 consists of 14 residues. CDR1 and CDR2 (germline): SNHLY, FYNNEI. This clonotype was detected ten times or more. Amplified TCR beta CDR3 regions came from RNA transcripts. A first-round RT-PCR of the TCR CDR3 used the HTBI primer set. In TCRdb, the multiplex PCR reads were re-called with MiXCR into one record per CDR3 protein. In the table there are around 700,000 distinct CDR3 sequences, about 17% of which are singletons.

The chain combines TRBV2 with TRBJ1-1; D is possibly TRBD1 (6 bases). The sequence derives from a woman aged 45-65 years with Graves' hyperthyroidism that later progressed to Graves' ophthalmopathy. The sample consisted of blood. CDR3 bases: TGTGCCAGCCGACAGGACACGATGAACACTGAAGCTTTCTTT. It yields the protein CASRQDTMNTEAFF. The full variable domain, in which reference TRBV2 and TRBJ1-1 provide the parts outside the CDR3, is EPEVTQTPSHQVTQMGQEVILRCVPISNHLYFYWYRQILGQKVEFLVSFYNNEISEKSEIFDDQFSVERPDGSNFTLKIRSTKLEDSAMYFCASRQDTMNTEAFFGQGTRLTVV.